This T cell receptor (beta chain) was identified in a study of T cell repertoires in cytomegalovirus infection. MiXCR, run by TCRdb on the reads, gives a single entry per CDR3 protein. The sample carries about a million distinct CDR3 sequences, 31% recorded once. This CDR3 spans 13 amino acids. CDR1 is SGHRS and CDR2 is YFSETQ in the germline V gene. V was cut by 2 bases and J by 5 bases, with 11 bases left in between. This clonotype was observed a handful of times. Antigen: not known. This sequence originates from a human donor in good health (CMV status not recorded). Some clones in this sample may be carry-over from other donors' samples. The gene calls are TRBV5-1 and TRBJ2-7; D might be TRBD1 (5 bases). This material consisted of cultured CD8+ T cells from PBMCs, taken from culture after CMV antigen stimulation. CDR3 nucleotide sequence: TGCGCCAGCAGCTTCCCCCCAGGGAACGAGCAGTACTTC. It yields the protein CASSFPPGNEQYF.